The entry below gives a single T cell receptor (beta chain) sequence along with its context. The sample is drawn from a study of T cell changes during pregnancy in multiple sclerosis. The repertoire was sequenced with immunoSEQ multiplex PCR; TCRdb's copy has only in-frame clones and lacks some. The table includes 40,000 to 55,000 clones, roughly nine tenths detected once. Per the germline V gene, CDR1 is SNHLY and CDR2 is FYNNEI. This CDR3 has 12 residues. V was pared by 9 bases and J by 5 bases, with 6 bases of the junction left unmatched. This receptor was obtained from a female donor with multiple sclerosis, enrolled in a pregnancy study. The material was CD4+ T cells from peripheral blood mononuclear cells, obtained after pregnancy. This chain uses TRBV2 with TRBJ2-7, with TRBD1 matching 8 bases. DNA of the CDR3: TGTGCCAGTACCGGGACAGGACACGAGCAGTACTTC. Protein sequence: CASTGTGHEQYF.